These 20 T cell receptor beta chains share one sample of origin, sequenced in a study of blood T cells in healthy people across ages (dated by TCRdb to between 2015 and 2016). Preparation of the library involved 5' RACE. TCRdb lists the instrument as Illumina HiSeq 2500. The second PCR ran for about 7 to 11 cycles and used a J-beta primer mix along with a sample-barcoded 5' primer. The raw public data were reprocessed by TCRdb itself: fastp quality trimming at Q25, MiXCR clonotype calling, in-frame beta chains only. All rows with the same CDR3 protein become a single entry with the most common DNA and genes. Counted in this sample were fewer than 950,000 distinct CDR3 sequences; approximately 53% of them appeared once. The ten largest make up about two fifths of the sample. The sequenced material came from blood. The receptors originated from a man aged 80 or over in good health.

This chain uses TRBV9 with TRBJ2-1, with D possibly matching TRBD2 (6 bases). This CDR3 comprises 17 residues. The germline gives CDR1 SGDLS, CDR2 YYNGEE. V lost 1 base to trimming and J lost 5 bases, with 19 bases between them. The CDR3 bases are TGTGCCAGCAGCGTAAACTCCGGGAGCAAATGGGACAATGAGCAGTTCTTC. Protein: CASSVNSGSKWDNEQFF. The variable domain in full, with the rest retrieved from reference TRBV9 and TRBJ2-1, is DSGVTQTPKHLITATGQRVTLRCSPRSGDLSVYWYQQSLDQGLQFLIQYYNGEERAKGNILERFSAQQFPDLHSELNLSSLELGDSALYFCASSVNSGSKWDNEQFFGPGTRLTVL.

This chain links TRBV5-1 with TRBJ1-2; possibly TRBD1 for D (6 bases). The V and J ends lost 0 bases and 8 bases respectively, with 17 bases between them. The CDR3 spans 15 residues. Per the germline V gene, CDR1 is SGHRS and CDR2 is YFSETQ. CDR3 sequence: CASSLASTGGRGYTF. Here the CDR3 DNA reads TGCGCCAGCAGCTTGGCCTCGACAGGAGGTCGGGGCTACACCTTC.

The chain uses TRBV7-6 and TRBJ2-3; D may correspond to TRBD1 or TRBD2 (5 bases each). Germline V CDR1 and CDR2: SGHVS, FNYEAQ. V was shortened by 3 bases and J by 14 bases, with 21 bases between the two germline ends. CDR3 length: 14 amino acids. The CDR3: CASSFGQGGRYAYF. The CDR3 bases are TGTGCCAGCAGCTTTGGTCAGGGTGGGAGATACGCGTATTTT.

Many counts were recorded for this clonotype. The gene calls are TRBV7-6 and TRBJ2-7; either TRBD1 or TRBD2 may fit D (7 bases each). In germline, CDR1 is SGHVS, CDR2 FNYEAQ. The CDR3 covers 15 residues. V gave up 1 base and J gave up 3 bases, with 13 bases separating them. The CDR3 sequence is CASSLGQGGVYEQYF. CDR3 sequence (DNA): TGTGCCAGCAGCTTAGGGCAGGGGGGGGTCTACGAGCAGTACTTC.

The chain employs TRBV18 and TRBJ1-6, with D possibly TRBD1 on 5 matching bases. The CDR3 contains 16 residues. The germline gives CDR1 KGHSH, CDR2 LQKENI. V lost 3 bases to trimming and J lost 2 bases, with 11 bases between them. In nucleotides, the CDR3 is TGTGCCAGCTCACCCCGAGGGGCTACCTATAATTCACCCCTCCACTTT. Its translation is CASSPRGATYNSPLHF.

This clonotype showed up just a few times. The chain has TRBV20-1 and TRBJ2-3, with 14 bases fitting TRBD2. With V trimmed by 5 bases and J by 13 bases, 14 bases remained unmatched. The CDR3 length is 15 residues. CDR1 is DFQATT and CDR2 is SNEGSKA in the germline V gene (reference sequence). CDR3 bases: TGCAGTGCTCCGCCCGGGACTAGCGGGAGTGGACGGAAGTATTTT. It yields the protein CSAPPGTSGSGRKYF.

The CDR3 bases are TGCAGCGTTGAAAGGGTTAGCGGGAAAATTGGTGAGCAGTACTTC. Protein: CSVERVSGKIGEQYF. This chain uses TRBV29-1 with TRBJ2-7; 8 positions agree with TRBD2. The length of the CDR3 is 15 residues. The V gene end was trimmed by 2 bases and the J gene end by 7 bases; junction bases not matched to a gene: 13. The V gene's germline CDR1 is SQVTM and CDR2 ANQGSEA.

The chain has TRBV20-1 and TRBJ2-3; no clear D gene. Trimming cost V 3 bases and J 4 bases, with 17 bases left between them. The CDR3 runs 15 residues. CDR1 and CDR2 from the germline V gene are DFQATT and SNEGSKA (reference sequence). The CDR3 is CSASMAPNVPDTQYF. The CDR3 nucleotides are TGCAGTGCTAGCATGGCCCCAAACGTTCCAGATACGCAGTATTTT.

V is TRBV4-1 and J is TRBJ2-5; 15 positions match TRBD2. This CDR3 spans 17 amino acids. Germline V gene lookup returns CDR1 MGHRA and CDR2 YSYEKL. The V gene end was trimmed by 0 bases and the J gene end by 5 bases; junction bases not matched to a gene: 4. CDR3 loop: CASSQEGLAGGGETQYF. Written as DNA, the CDR3 is TGCGCCAGCAGCCAAGAGGGACTAGCGGGAGGTGGGGAGACCCAGTACTTC.

The chain couples TRBV6-5 to TRBJ2-5; TRBD2 aligns across 8 bases. The ends lost 2 bases at V and 2 bases at J; junction bases unmatched: 13. The CDR3 covers 18 residues. Germline assignment: CDR1 MNHEY and CDR2 SVGAGI. The CDR3 nucleotides are TGTGCCAGCAGTTACGGTCTGAGTAGCGGGATATCACAAGAGACCCAGTACTTC. This codes for CASSYGLSSGISQETQYF.

This clonotype was detected only a few times. V usage is TRBV6-5 and J usage is TRBJ1-2; D gene uncertain. The germline CDR1 and CDR2 sequences are MNHEY and SVGAGI. The length of the CDR3 is 14 residues. V was shortened by 0 bases and J by 7 bases, with 12 bases between the two germline ends. The DNA for the CDR3 is TGTGCCAGCAGTTACTCGAATAGTTGGGTTGGCTACACCTTC. It encodes CASSYSNSWVGYTF.

J is TRBJ2-3 and V is TRBV4-1, with TRBD2 matching over 11 bases. The junction had 16 bases not matched to a gene; V was cut back by 0 bases and J by 14 bases. The V gene's germline CDR1 is MGHRA and CDR2 YSYEKL. The CDR3 is made up of 17 amino acids. The CDR3 coding sequence is TGCGCCAGCAGCCAAGAAGGCACTAGCGGGAGAGGTAGATACGCGTATTTT. This sequence encodes CASSQEGTSGRGRYAYF.

The chain joins TRBV2 to TRBJ2-3, with D possibly matching TRBD2 (6 bases). The CDR3 is 14 amino acids. The germline V gene has CDR1 SNHLY and CDR2 FYNNEI. V gave up 7 bases and J gave up 2 bases, with 13 bases separating them. The CDR3 sequence is CASTGSGFTDTQYF. In DNA, the CDR3 is TGTGCCAGCACCGGGAGTGGCTTCACAGATACGCAGTATTTT.

There are many counts of this clonotype. The chain is built from TRBV7-3 and TRBJ2-1; the match to TRBD2 covers 7 bases. This CDR3 is built from 15 residues. CDR1 and CDR2 from the germline V gene are SGHTA and FQGTGA. J lost 1 base, V lost 4 bases, and 4 bases had no gene match. The CDR3 DNA is TGTGCCAGCAGCTCCGGACTAGTTTCCTACAATGAGCAGTTCTTC. It codes for CASSSGLVSYNEQFF.

This clonotype was picked up a small number of times. The chain links TRBV9 to TRBJ2-1; possibly TRBD1 for D (6 bases). V was clipped by 4 bases and J by 4 bases, with 15 bases between them. Germline V gene data show CDR1 as SGDLS and CDR2 as YYNGEE. The CDR3 loop spans 15 amino acids. The CDR3 loop is CASSSSHGQYNEQFF. In DNA form, the CDR3 reads TGTGCCAGCAGCTCCAGTCACGGACAGTACAATGAGCAGTTCTTC.

This chain links TRBV6-6 with TRBJ1-2; 9 positions match TRBD1. The CDR3 totals 15 residues. Germline CDR1 reads MNHNY; CDR2 reads SVGAGI (reference sequence). J lost 4 bases, V lost 7 bases, and 10 bases had no gene match. CDR3 in DNA: TGTGCCAGCACCTTGAGGGGACAGGGTACCTATGGCTACACCTTC. This sequence encodes CASTLRGQGTYGYTF.

This clonotype was seen repeatedly, ten times or more. One end of the junction is discordant with germline, which a read error may explain. The chain joins TRBV5-1 to TRBJ1-2, with D uncertain. This CDR3 contains 13 residues. Germline V CDR1 and CDR2: SGHRS, YFSETQ. The CDR3 sequence is CASSLTVNYGYTF. CDR3 DNA sequence: TGTGCCAGCTCCTTGACCGTGAACTATGGCTACACCTTC.

CDR3 amino acids: CASSQFGVGTEAFF. The CDR3, as DNA: TGTGCCAGCAGCCAATTCGGGGTTGGAACTGAAGCTTTCTTT. This chain links TRBV3-1 with TRBJ1-1, with unresolved D. The CDR3 is 14 residues long. Germline CDR1 and CDR2: LGHDT and YNNKEL (reference sequence). V lost 2 bases, J lost 5 bases, and 12 bases lay in between.

The V call is TRBV20-1, the J call TRBJ2-1; 8 positions match TRBD2. Germline V gene sequence: CDR1 DFQATT, CDR2 SNEGSKA (reference sequence). This CDR3 has 13 amino acids. Trimming cost V 8 bases and J 2 bases; bases outside gene matches: 5. The CDR3 DNA reads TGCAGTCCAGAAGCGGGAGCCTACAATGAGCAGTTCTTC. Translation: CSPEAGAYNEQFF.

The genes are TRBV29-1 and TRBJ2-7; no definite D call. TRBJ2-5 explains the end of the DNA better; the J call may be wrong. The length of the CDR3 is 12 residues. The germline V gene has CDR1 SQVTM and CDR2 ANQGSEA. Here the CDR3 reads CSVVPAGWTQYF. The DNA for the CDR3 is TGCAGCGTTGTTCCGGCCGGGTGGACCCAGTACTTC.